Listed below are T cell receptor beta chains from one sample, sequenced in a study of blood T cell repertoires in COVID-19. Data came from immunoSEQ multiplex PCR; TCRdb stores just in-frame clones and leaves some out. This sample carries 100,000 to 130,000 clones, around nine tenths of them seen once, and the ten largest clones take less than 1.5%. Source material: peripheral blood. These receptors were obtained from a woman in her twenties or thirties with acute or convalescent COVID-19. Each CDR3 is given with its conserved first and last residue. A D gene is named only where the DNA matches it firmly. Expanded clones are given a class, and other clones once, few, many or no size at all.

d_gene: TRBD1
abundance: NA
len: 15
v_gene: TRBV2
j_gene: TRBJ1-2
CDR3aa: CASHVTGGTTYGYTF
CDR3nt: TGTGCCAGCCATGTGACAGGGGGAACTACCTATGGCTACACCTTC

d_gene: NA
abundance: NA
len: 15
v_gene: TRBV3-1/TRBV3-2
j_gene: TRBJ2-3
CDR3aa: CASSQGGGPSDTQYF
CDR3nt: TGTGCCAGCAGCCAAGGGGGGGGGCCCTCAGATACGCAGTATTTT

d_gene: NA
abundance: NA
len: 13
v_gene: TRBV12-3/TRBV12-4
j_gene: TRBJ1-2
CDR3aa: CASSWRVNYGYTF
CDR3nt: TGTGCCAGCAGTTGGAGGGTTAACTATGGCTACACCTTC

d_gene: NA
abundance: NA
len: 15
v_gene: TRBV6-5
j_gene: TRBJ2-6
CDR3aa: CASSYGGSGANVLTF
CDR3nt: TGTGCCAGCAGTTATGGGGGCAGTGGGGCCAACGTCCTGACTTTC

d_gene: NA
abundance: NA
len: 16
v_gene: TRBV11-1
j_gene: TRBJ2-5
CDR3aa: CASSPRQARPSETQYF
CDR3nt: TGTGCCAGCAGCCCCCGCCAGGCCAGGCCATCGGAGACCCAGTACTTC

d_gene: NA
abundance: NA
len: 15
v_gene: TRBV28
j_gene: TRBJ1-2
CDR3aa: CASSLRSGVTYGYTF
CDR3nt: TGTGCCAGCAGTTTAAGGTCGGGGGTCACTTATGGCTACACCTTC

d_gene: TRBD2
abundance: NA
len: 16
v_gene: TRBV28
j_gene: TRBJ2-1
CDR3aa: CASSSAGVSGPDEQFF
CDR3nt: TGTGCCAGCAGTTCAGCGGGGGTCAGCGGCCCGGATGAGCAGTTCTTC

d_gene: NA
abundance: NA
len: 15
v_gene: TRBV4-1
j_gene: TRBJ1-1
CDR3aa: CASSQDWRGLTEAFF
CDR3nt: TGCGCCAGCAGCCAAGATTGGCGGGGACTCACTGAAGCTTTCTTT

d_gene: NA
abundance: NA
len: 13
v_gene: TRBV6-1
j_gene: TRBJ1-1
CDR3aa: CASSEIRNTEAFF
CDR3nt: TGTGCCAGCAGTGAAATCAGGAACACTGAAGCTTTCTTT

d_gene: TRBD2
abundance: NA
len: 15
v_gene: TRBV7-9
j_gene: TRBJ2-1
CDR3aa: CASSLAGGRFYEQFF
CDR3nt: TGTGCCAGCAGCCTAGCGGGGGGACGGTTCTATGAGCAGTTCTTC

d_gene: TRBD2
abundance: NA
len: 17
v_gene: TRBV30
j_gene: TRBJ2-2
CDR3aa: CAWSVLAGGKNTGELFF
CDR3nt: TGTGCCTGGAGTGTACTAGCGGGGGGCAAGAACACCGGGGAGCTGTTTTTT

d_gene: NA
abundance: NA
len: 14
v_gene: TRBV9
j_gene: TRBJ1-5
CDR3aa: CASGTGRGYQPQHF
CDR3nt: TGTGCCAGCGGAACAGGGCGGGGGTATCAGCCCCAGCATTTT

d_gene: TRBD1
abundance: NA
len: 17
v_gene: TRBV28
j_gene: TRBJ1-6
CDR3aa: CASSLSTGQGLNSPLHF
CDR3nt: TGTGCCAGCAGTTTATCTACCGGACAGGGGCTCAATTCACCCCTCCACTTT

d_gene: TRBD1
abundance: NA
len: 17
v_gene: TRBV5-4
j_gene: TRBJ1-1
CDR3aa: CASSSFRDRGFNTEAFF
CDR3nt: TGTGCCAGCAGCTCGTTCCGGGACAGGGGTTTTAACACTGAAGCTTTCTTT

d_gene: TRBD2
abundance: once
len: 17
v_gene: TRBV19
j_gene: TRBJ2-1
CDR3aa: CASRGGGLALSYNEQFF
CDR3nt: TGTGCCAGTCGGGGGGGTGGGCTAGCCCTATCCTACAATGAGCAGTTCTTC

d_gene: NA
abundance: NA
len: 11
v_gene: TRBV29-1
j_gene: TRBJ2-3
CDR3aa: CSVQATDTQYF
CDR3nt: TGCAGCGTCCAAGCCACAGATACGCAGTATTTT

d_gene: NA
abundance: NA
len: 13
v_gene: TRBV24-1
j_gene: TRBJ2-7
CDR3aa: CATSDGSSYEQYF
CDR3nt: TGTGCCACCAGTGACGGGTCCTCTTACGAGCAGTACTTC

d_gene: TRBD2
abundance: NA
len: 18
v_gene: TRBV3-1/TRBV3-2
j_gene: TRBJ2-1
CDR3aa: CASSQGGRGGSSYNEQFF
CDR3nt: TGTGCCAGCAGCCAAGGAGGGCGGGGGGGAAGCTCCTACAATGAGCAGTTCTTC

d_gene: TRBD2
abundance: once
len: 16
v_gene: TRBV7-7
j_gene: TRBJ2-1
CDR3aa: CASSLMLAGAGNEQFF
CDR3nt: TGTGCTAGCAGCTTAATGCTAGCGGGAGCGGGAAATGAGCAGTTCTTC

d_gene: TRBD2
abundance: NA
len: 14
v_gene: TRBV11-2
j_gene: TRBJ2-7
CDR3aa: CASSLGGGIYEQYF
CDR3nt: TGTGCCAGCAGCTTAGGGGGGGGAATCTACGAGCAGTACTTC

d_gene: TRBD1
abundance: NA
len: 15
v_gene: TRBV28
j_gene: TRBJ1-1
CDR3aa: CASSQPGQGRTEAFF
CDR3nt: TGTGCCAGCAGCCAGCCGGGACAGGGTCGGACTGAAGCTTTCTTT

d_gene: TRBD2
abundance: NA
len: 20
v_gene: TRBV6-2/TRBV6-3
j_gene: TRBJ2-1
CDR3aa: CASSSIVLGISGGPRDEQFF
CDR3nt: TGTGCCAGCAGTTCGATCGTTTTAGGGATTAGCGGGGGGCCTCGAGATGAGCAGTTCTTC

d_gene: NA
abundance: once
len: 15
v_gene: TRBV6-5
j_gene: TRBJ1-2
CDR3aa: CASVPKGYEGYGYTF
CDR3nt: TGTGCCAGCGTTCCGAAGGGGTACGAAGGGTATGGCTACACCTTC

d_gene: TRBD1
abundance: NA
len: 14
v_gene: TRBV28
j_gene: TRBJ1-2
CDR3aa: CASSLGGQVYGYTF
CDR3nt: TGTGCCAGCAGTTTAGGAGGACAGGTCTATGGCTACACCTTC

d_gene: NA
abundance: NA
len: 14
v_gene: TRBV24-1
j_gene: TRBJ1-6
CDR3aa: CATSDRGYNSPLHF
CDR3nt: TGTGCCACCAGTGATCGCGGTTATAATTCACCCCTCCACTTT

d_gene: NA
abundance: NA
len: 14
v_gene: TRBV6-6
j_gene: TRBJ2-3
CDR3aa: CASSFAGSTDTQYF
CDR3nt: TGTGCCAGCAGTTTCGCGGGAAGCACAGATACGCAGTATTTT

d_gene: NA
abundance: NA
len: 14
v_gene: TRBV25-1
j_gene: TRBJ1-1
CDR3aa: CASSEFGGLTEAFF
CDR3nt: TGTGCCAGCAGTGAATTCGGAGGACTGACTGAAGCTTTCTTT

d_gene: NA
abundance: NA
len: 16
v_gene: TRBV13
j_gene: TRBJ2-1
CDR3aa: CASSPAELLVRNEQFF
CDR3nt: TGTGCCAGCAGCCCCGCCGAATTGTTAGTGAGGAATGAGCAGTTCTTC

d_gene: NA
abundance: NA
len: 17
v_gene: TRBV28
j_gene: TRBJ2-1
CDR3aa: CASSYPAGGIAYNEQFF
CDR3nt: TGTGCCAGCAGTTACCCAGCAGGGGGGATAGCCTACAATGAGCAGTTCTTC

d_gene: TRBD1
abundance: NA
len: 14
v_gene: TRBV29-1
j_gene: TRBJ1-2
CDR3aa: CSVVAAGGDYGYTF
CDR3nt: TGCAGCGTTGTCGCGGCAGGGGGCGACTATGGCTACACCTTC

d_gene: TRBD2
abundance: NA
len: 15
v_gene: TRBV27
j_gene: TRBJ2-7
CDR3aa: CASSLEASGNYEQYF
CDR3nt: TGTGCCAGCAGTTTAGAGGCTAGCGGGAACTACGAGCAGTACTTC

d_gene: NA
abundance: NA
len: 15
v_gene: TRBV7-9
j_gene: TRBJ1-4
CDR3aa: CASSGGEGANEKLFF
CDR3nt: TGTGCCAGCAGCGGAGGAGAGGGAGCTAATGAAAAACTGTTTTTT

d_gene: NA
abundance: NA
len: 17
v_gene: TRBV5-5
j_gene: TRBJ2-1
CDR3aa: CASSLSWDIHSYNEQFF
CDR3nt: TGTGCCAGCAGCCTCTCCTGGGACATTCACTCCTACAATGAGCAGTTCTTC

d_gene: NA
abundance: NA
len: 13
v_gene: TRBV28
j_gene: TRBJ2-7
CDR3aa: CASVGVDDDEQYF
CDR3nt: TGTGCCAGCGTCGGGGTGGATGACGACGAGCAGTACTTC

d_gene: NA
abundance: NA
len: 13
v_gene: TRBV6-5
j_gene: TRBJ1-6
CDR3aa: CASSTVYNSPLHF
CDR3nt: TGTGCCAGCAGCACAGTTTATAATTCACCCCTCCACTTT

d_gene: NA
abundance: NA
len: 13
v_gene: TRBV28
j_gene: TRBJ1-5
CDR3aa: CASSFRGGQPQHF
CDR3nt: TGTGCCAGCAGTTTTAGGGGGGGACAGCCCCAGCATTTT

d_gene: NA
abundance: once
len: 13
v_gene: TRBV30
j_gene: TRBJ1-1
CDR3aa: CAWSGSGEGEAFF
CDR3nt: TGTGCCTGGAGTGGGTCAGGGGAAGGTGAAGCTTTCTTT

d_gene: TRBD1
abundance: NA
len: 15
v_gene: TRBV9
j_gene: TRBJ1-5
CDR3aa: CASSVDGQVNQPQHF
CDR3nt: TGTGCCAGCAGCGTAGATGGACAGGTCAATCAGCCCCAGCATTTT

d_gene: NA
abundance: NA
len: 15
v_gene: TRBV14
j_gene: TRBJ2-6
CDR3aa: CAARRGAAGANVLTF
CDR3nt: TGTGCCGCCAGGCGGGGTGCCGCCGGGGCCAACGTCCTGACTTTC

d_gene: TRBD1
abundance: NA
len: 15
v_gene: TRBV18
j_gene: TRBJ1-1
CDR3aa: CASSPQTGLATEAFF
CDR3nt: TGTGCCAGCTCACCTCAGACAGGGTTGGCCACTGAAGCTTTCTTT

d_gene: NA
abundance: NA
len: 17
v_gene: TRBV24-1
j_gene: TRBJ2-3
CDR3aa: CATSDPQQGTFTDTQYF
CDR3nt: TGTGCCACCAGTGACCCACAACAGGGTACCTTCACAGATACGCAGTATTTT

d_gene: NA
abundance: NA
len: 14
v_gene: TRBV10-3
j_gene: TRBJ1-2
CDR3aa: CAISESAGDYGYTF
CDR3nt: TGTGCCATCAGTGAGTCTGCAGGGGACTATGGCTACACCTTC

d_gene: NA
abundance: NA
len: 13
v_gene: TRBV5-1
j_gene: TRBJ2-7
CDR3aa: CASSLDSPYEQYF
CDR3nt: TGCGCCAGCAGCTTGGATAGTCCCTACGAGCAGTACTTC

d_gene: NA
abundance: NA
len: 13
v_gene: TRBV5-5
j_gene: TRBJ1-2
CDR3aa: CASSLPGVRGYTF
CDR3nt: TGTGCCAGCAGCTTGCCGGGTGTCCGTGGCTACACCTTC

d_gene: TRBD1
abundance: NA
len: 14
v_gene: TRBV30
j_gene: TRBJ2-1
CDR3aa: CAWSEGAKTNEQFF
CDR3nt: TGTGCCTGGAGTGAGGGGGCTAAGACCAATGAGCAGTTCTTC

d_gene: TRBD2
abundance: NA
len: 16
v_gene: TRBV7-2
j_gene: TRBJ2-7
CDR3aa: CASSLGVAGAAYEQYF
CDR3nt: TGTGCCAGCAGCTTAGGCGTAGCGGGGGCCGCCTACGAGCAGTACTTC

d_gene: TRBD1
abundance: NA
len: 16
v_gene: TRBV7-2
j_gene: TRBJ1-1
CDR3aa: CASSFTRTGGNTEAFF
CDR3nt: TGTGCCAGCAGCTTTACCCGGACAGGGGGCAACACTGAAGCTTTCTTT

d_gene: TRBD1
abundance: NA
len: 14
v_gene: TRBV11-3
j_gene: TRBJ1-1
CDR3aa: CACEGTGGNTEAFF
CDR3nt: TGTGCCTGCGAGGGGACAGGGGGGAACACTGAAGCTTTCTTT

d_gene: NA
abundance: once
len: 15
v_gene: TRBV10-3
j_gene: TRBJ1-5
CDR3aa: CAISESGRGAQPQHF
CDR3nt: TGTGCCATCAGTGAGTCTGGGAGGGGAGCTCAGCCCCAGCATTTT

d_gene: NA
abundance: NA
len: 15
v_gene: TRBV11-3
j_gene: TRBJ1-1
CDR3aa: CASSSSGAGWMRAFF
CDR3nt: TGTGCCAGCAGCTCCTCAGGGGCAGGTTGGATGAGGGCTTTCTTT

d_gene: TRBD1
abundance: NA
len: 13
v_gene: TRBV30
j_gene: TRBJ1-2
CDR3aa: CAWSLGTAYGYTF
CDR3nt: TGTGCCTGGAGTTTGGGGACAGCGTATGGCTACACCTTC

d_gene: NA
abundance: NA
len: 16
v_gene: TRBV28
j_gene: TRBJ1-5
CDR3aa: CASRSSGLDPNQPQHF
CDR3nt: TGTGCCAGCAGGAGTAGCGGGTTGGACCCTAATCAGCCCCAGCATTTT